The 2 T cell receptor beta chains below all came from one sample that was sequenced in a study of OX40 agonist ivuxolimab in advanced cancers. Repertoires were generated with immunoSEQ multiplex PCR, while TCRdb's copy carries only in-frame clones and drops some. The data hold some 46,000 clones, with more than 75% observed a single time. Sequencing was performed on CD4+ or CD8+ T cells sorted from blood, taken in a trial of the OX40 agonist ivuxolimab. The receptors come from an adult with an advanced solid tumor such as melanoma, head and neck, liver or kidney cancer.

V usage is TRBV19 and J usage is TRBJ2-3; the match to TRBD2 covers 16 bases. Germline CDR1 reads LNHDA; CDR2 reads SQIVND (reference sequence). V gave up 3 bases and J gave up 0 bases; unmatched junction bases: 6. The CDR3 has 19 residues. The DNA for the CDR3 is TGTGCCAGTAGTATGTCGGGACTAGCGGGAGGGACTAGCACAGATACGCAGTATTTT. Its protein product is CASSMSGLAGGTSTDTQYF.

The chain recombines TRBV2 with TRBJ2-7, with TRBD2 as a possible D gene (6 bases). In germline, CDR1 is SNHLY, CDR2 FYNNEI. This CDR3 comprises 16 residues. The V gene lost 6 bases and the J gene lost 5 bases, with 23 bases spanning the gap. The CDR3: CASSASAGQVSHEQYF. The DNA for the CDR3 is TGTGCCAGCAGCGCTTCGGCGGGGCAGGTTTCCCACGAGCAGTACTTC.